Listed here are 14 T cell receptor beta chains from one sample, sequenced in a study of T-cell memory formation after mild COVID-19. Via MiXCR, TCRdb re-called the 5' RACE reads, giving one row per CDR3 protein. This table holds around 410,000 distinct CDR3 sequences, less than 25% found once. The sequenced material came from PBMCs or a T cell subset sorted from them (not recorded which). The receptor set was obtained from an adult woman who had mild COVID-19 (a few samples of this study predate the infection). Cell type and time point are not known.

The V and J genes are TRBV4-2 and TRBJ2-4; D remains ambiguous. Between the trimmed V and J ends, which lost 3 bases and 0 bases, there was a span of 9 bases. Germline loops: CDR1 LGHNA, CDR2 YNFKEQ. The CDR3 is 15 residues long. The chain's CDR3 is CASSQGSLAKNIQYF. CDR3 in DNA: TGTGCCAGCAGCCAGGGTAGCCTAGCCAAAAACATTCAGTACTTC.

Only a few counts were recorded for this clonotype. This chain joins TRBV3-1 and TRBJ2-2; D is possibly TRBD1 (5 bases). Germline V CDR1 and CDR2: LGHDT, YNNKEL (reference sequence). V shed 1 base and J shed 9 bases, with 12 bases lying between them. The CDR3 totals 14 residues. This CDR3 reads CASSQGRVGWELFF. The CDR3 DNA sequence: TGTGCCAGCAGCCAAGGCAGGGTAGGGTGGGAGCTGTTTTTT.

V is TRBV2 and J is TRBJ2-6; D might be TRBD1 or TRBD2, each matching 5 bases. Germline lookup yields CDR1 SNHLY and CDR2 FYNNEI. V lost 10 bases and J lost 0, with 19 bases in between. The CDR3 is 17 amino acids. The CDR3 spells CATTKGDRGSGANVLTF. The CDR3, as DNA: TGTGCCACCACCAAAGGGGACCGCGGCTCTGGGGCCAACGTCCTGACTTTC.

This clonotype was counted only a few times. The chain has TRBV29-1 and TRBJ2-3; D might be TRBD2 (7 bases). The CDR3 loop spans 14 amino acids. Germline loops: CDR1 SQVTM, CDR2 ANQGSEA. V dropped 8 bases and J dropped 0 bases, with 15 bases sitting between them. The CDR3 reads CSSGGPTSTDTQYF. CDR3 DNA sequence: TGCAGCTCCGGGGGGCCTACTAGCACAGATACGCAGTATTTT.

The chain uses TRBV11-2 and TRBJ1-1, with 7 bases matching TRBD1. Germline lookup yields CDR1 SGHAT and CDR2 FQNNGV. J gave up 3 bases and V 4 bases, and 8 bases lay outside the gene matches. This CDR3 spans 15 amino acids. In DNA, the CDR3 is TGTGCCAGCAGCTCGAGCGACAGGGCGGACACTGAAGCTTTCTTT. It is translated as CASSSSDRADTEAFF. The full variable domain, in which reference TRBV11-2 and TRBJ1-1 provide the parts outside the CDR3, is EAGVAQSPRYKIIEKRQSVAFWCNPISGHATLYWYQQILGQGPKLLIQFQNNGVVDDSQLPKDRFSAERLKGVDSTLKIQPAKLEDSAVYLCASSSSDRADTEAFFGQGTRLTVV.

The chain uses TRBV10-3 and TRBJ2-3; D gene unclear. Germline values: CDR1 ENHRY, CDR2 SYGVKD. The CDR3 has 19 residues. V was shortened by 3 bases and J by 0 bases, with 22 bases between the two germline ends. The CDR3 DNA is TGTGCCATCAGTGACAATTTCATGCAGGTCTCACCTAGCACAGATACGCAGTATTTT. It codes for CAISDNFMQVSPSTDTQYF.

This clonotype was seen a few times. Germline is not matched at one junction end, which may reflect a read error. This chain uses TRBV10-2 with TRBJ2-7; 14 bases fit TRBD2. CDR1 and CDR2 from the germline V gene are WSHSY and SAAADI. The CDR3 has 15 residues. CDR3 DNA: TGCGCCAGCAGTGGACTAGCGGGAGGGCCCTATGAGCAGTACTTC. This sequence encodes CASSGLAGGPYEQYF.

This clonotype was counted only a few times. The rearrangement joins TRBV27 to TRBJ1-5; maybe TRBD1 (5 bases). Trimming pared 6 bases from V and 1 base from J, leaving 10 bases between. Germline V gives CDR1 MNHEY, CDR2 SMNVEV (reference sequence). There are 14 residues in the CDR3. The CDR3, as DNA: TGTGCCAGCAGGGGGCCAGTGAGCAATCAGCCCCAGCATTTT. This translates into CASRGPVSNQPQHF.

This clonotype was seen only a few times. The V gene is TRBV7-3, the J gene TRBJ2-1, with D perhaps matching TRBD1 (6 bases). CDR1 is SGHTA, CDR2 FQGTGA, per germline. The CDR3 is 13 residues long. Trimming removed 3 bases at V and 10 bases at J, with 13 bases between. CDR3 sequence reads: CASSLAGADEQFF. The DNA for the CDR3 is TGTGCCAGCAGCTTGGCAGGGGCAGACGAGCAGTTCTTC. The full variable domain, in which reference TRBV7-3 and TRBJ2-1 provide the parts outside the CDR3, is GAGVSQTPSNKVTEKGKYVELRCDPISGHTALYWYRQSLGQGPEFLIYFQGTGAADDSGLPNDRFFAVRPEGSVSTLKIQRTERGDSAVYLCASSLAGADEQFFGPGTRLTVL.

Only a few counts were recorded for this clonotype. The rearrangement links TRBV4-1 to TRBJ2-1; D remains ambiguous. CDR1 is MGHRA, CDR2 YSYEKL, per germline. V was trimmed by 0 bases and J by 12 bases, leaving 15 bases between them. The CDR3 totals 14 residues. CDR3 loop: CASSQELGLGRQFF. In DNA, the CDR3 is TGCGCCAGCAGCCAAGAGCTTGGGCTGGGTAGGCAGTTCTTC.

The chain combines TRBV12-3 or TRBV12-4 with TRBJ2-1, with D perhaps TRBD1 (5 bases). CDR3 size: 14 residues. The V gene lost 8 bases and the J gene lost 6 bases, with 17 bases spanning the gap. This CDR3 is CASQNLMGLNEQFF. As DNA, the CDR3 is TGTGCCAGCCAAAATCTTATGGGGCTCAATGAGCAGTTCTTC.

This clonotype was counted between two and nine times. The rearrangement uses TRBV30 and TRBJ2-5, with 10 bases that match TRBD2. Germline CDR1 and CDR2: GTSNPN and SVGIG (reference sequence). The CDR3 contains 16 residues. J gave up 0 bases and V 0 bases, and 4 bases lay outside the gene matches. The CDR3 DNA follows: TGTGCCTGGAGTGTAATCGGACTAGCGGACCAAGAGACCCAGTACTTC. This encodes CAWSVIGLADQETQYF.

This clonotype has a handful of counts. V gene TRBV7-2 combines with J gene TRBJ1-2, with D possibly TRBD1 on 6 matching bases. V was clipped by 1 base and J by 5 bases, with 11 bases between them. Germline values: CDR1 SGHTA, CDR2 FQGNSA. The CDR3 spans 14 residues. CDR3 residues: CASSLVAQGYGYTF. The CDR3 DNA is TGTGCCAGCAGCTTAGTTGCACAGGGATATGGCTACACCTTC.

A note on this clonotype: No DNA is shown, since the ends of the CDR3 on it are uncertain; the CDR3 is the one TCRdb lists. The gene calls are TRBV7-8 and TRBJ2-2; the DNA was not used to check the table's D call, TRBD1. The germline gives CDR1 SGHVS, CDR2 FQNEAQ. Termini included, the CDR3 measures 15 amino acids. The CDR3 protein is CASSLETGAGELFFF.